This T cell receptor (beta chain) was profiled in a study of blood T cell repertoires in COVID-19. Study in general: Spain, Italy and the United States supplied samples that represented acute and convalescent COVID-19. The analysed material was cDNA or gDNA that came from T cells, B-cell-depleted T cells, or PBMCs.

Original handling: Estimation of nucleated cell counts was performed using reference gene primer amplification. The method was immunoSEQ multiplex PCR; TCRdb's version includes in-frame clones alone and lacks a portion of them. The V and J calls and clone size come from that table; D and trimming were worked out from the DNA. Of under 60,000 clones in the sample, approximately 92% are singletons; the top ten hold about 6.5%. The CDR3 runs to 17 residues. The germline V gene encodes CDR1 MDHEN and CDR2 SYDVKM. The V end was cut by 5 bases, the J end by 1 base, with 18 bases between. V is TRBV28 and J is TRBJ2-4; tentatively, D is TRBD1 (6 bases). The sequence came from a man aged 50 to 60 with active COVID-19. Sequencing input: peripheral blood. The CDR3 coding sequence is TGTGCCAGCAGTGCAACCCGGGACATCAGGGCCAAAAACATTCAGTACTTC. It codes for CASSATRDIRAKNIQYF. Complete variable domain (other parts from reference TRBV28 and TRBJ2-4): DVKVTQSSRYLVKRTGEKVFLECVQDMDHENMFWYRQDPGLGLRLIYFSYDVKMKEKGDIPEGYSVSREKKERFSLILESASTNQTSMYLCASSATRDIRAKNIQYFGAGTRLSVL.